Presented here are 2 T cell receptor beta chains from one specimen sequenced in a study of blood T cell repertoires in COVID-19. The assay was immunoSEQ multiplex PCR, and TCRdb's table has in-frame clones only and misses some. This sample yields roughly 100,000 clones, of which roughly 80% are seen a single time; 4% to 6% belongs to the top ten. The sequenced material came from peripheral blood. The source of these receptors is a man between 60 and 75 years old with acute or convalescent COVID-19.

This sequence joins TRBV12-3 or TRBV12-4 and TRBJ1-4; no firm D call. This CDR3 contains 13 residues. V was trimmed by 3 bases and J by 7 bases, leaving 9 bases between them. DNA for the CDR3: TGTGCCAGCAGTTTGGTAGGGAGTGAAAAACTGTTTTTT. Residues: CASSLVGSEKLFF.

There are a few counts of this clone. The gene calls are TRBV24-1 and TRBJ2-1; 7 nucleotides agree with TRBD2. Germline values: CDR1 KGHDR, CDR2 SFDVKD. The trim removed 5 bases at V and 6 bases at J, leaving 6 bases unmatched. The CDR3 totals 14 residues. The CDR3 DNA reads as TGTGCCACCAGTGGCGCCGGGACTACCAATGAGCAGTTCTTC. Amino acid sequence: CATSGAGTTNEQFF.